What follows is one TCR beta chain and its context. The data originate from a study of identical twins. The CDR3 extends over 16 amino acids. Germline V lookup: CDR1 SGHAT, CDR2 FQNNGV. V was cut by 5 bases and J by 0 bases, with 15 bases left in between. Unique molecular identifiers were in the cDNA, with template-switch universal primer binding. TCRdb used MiXCR to reprocess the 5' RACE reads, holding one entry per CDR3 protein. The repertoire has roughly 690,000 distinct CDR3 sequences, 21% of them found once; the top ten carry roughly 4%. In addition, the sample was reused for a study of T cells expressing NK-cell markers. That investigation notes: Six or seven donors carried dominant NKG2C+ clonotypes that made up about 1.0-7.0% of their CD8+ T cells.

The clonotype comes from a woman in her late teens or twenties in good health. The sequenced sample was PBMCs. The chain has TRBV11-2 and TRBJ2-3; no reliable D call. The CDR3 bases are TGTGCCAGCAGCATCCGGCCATCCCCTAGCACAGATACGCAGTATTTT. It encodes CASSIRPSPSTDTQYF.